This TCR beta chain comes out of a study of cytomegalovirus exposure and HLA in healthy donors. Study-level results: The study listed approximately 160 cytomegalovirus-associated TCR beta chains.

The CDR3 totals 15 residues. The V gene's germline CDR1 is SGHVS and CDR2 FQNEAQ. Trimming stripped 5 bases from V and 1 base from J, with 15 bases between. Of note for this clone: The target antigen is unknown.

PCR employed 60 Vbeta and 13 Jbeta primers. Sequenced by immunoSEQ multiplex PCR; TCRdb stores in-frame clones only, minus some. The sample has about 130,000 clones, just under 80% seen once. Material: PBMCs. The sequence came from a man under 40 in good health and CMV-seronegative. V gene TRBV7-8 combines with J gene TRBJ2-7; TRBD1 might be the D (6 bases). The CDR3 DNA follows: TGTGCCAGCAGCCCCCAAGACAGGACGTCCTACGAGCAGTACTTC. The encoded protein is CASSPQDRTSYEQYF.